Sequencing of this TCR beta chain was carried out in a study of OX40 agonist ivuxolimab in advanced cancers. With regard to the full study: Ivuxolimab, which targeted the costimulatory receptor OX40 (CD134), was an agonistic, fully human IgG2 monoclonal antibody. Intravenous ivuxolimab was administered to patients every 2 weeks at six dose levels: 0.01, 0.1, 0.3, 1.5, 3 and 10 mg/kg. Of the approximately 53 patients in dose escalation, 19 had hepatocellular carcinoma, about 15 had melanoma, 9 had renal cell carcinoma and 9 had head and neck cancer. A male proportion of around 83% and a mean age of 60 years, ranging from 23 to 79, were recorded for the dose-escalation cohort. Patients were allowed to have had prior anti-PD-1, anti-PD-L1 or anti-CTLA-4 therapy, and 40% of the dose-escalation patients had been treated with checkpoint inhibitors. Partial responses occurred in three dose-escalation patients, of whom one had hepatocellular carcinoma and two had cutaneous melanoma. Peripheral TCRbeta sequencing aimed to test whether ivuxolimab altered TCR sequence diversity and caused clonal T-cell expansion. The paper covers the monotherapy dose-escalation part of the phase I ivuxolimab trial, which included N ≈ 57 patients.

The trial excluded patients who had a history of autoimmune disease or who were on systemic immunosuppression. In every dose cohort, peripheral blood was drawn for TCR sequencing at baseline, cycle 4 day 1, and cycle 7 day 1. Samples were obtained from an open-label, multicenter, first-in-human phase I dose-escalation trial of ivuxolimab. Adults with locally advanced or metastatic melanoma, renal cell carcinoma, hepatocellular carcinoma or head and neck squamous cell carcinoma were enrolled in the trial. Before TCR sequencing, CD4+ T cells and CD8+ T cells were sorted from peripheral blood as separate populations. Beyond this particular receptor, the publication reports: After ivuxolimab, CD8+ T cells had more expanded clones than CD4+ T cells on average. Clonal expansion of both CD4+ and CD8+ blood T cells was observed from baseline to week 6 at doses 0.1 to 3.0 mg/kg. Antigen specificity was not determined for the clonally expanded peripheral T cells. Low levels of normalized T-cell clonal expansion were also shown by some nonresponding patients. Partial responders in the 0.1-3.0 mg/kg groups had among the lowest normalized peripheral clonal expansion, especially among CD8+ T cells.

To sequence the TCRbeta CDR3 region, genomic DNA was isolated from the sorted cells. The immunoSEQ Assay was used to sequence the TCRbeta CDR3 regions. The table comes from immuneACCESS by way of TCRdb, which keeps in-frame sequences with V and J called. Part of the clones is missing from these tables; in studies checked, under half for an unresolved V gene and the rest for unknown reasons. For this sample there are roughly 80,000 clones; around 82% appear just once. Of the sample, about 0.71% falls within the top ten clones. Turning to this clone: The antigen it binds to is not known. The input lacks base qualities; no much larger clone sits a single base away.

The germline V gene (reference sequence) gives CDR1 as LNHDA and CDR2 as SQIVND. V has 6 bases trimmed and J has 0 bases trimmed; junction bases matching no gene number 5. The CDR3 contains 15 residues, cysteine and phenylalanine counted. Only CDR3 DNA remains: 45 bases, in frame from the first base. The sequence joins TRBV19 to TRBJ2-1, and TRBD2 matches 7 of the central bases. The TCR comes from an adult with an advanced solid tumor such as melanoma, head and neck, liver or kidney cancer. This sample comprised CD4+ or CD8+ T cells sorted from blood, obtained in a trial of the OX40 agonist ivuxolimab. This receptor has the CDR3 CASRPAGSSYNEQFF. In nucleotide form, the sequence is TGTGCCAGTAGGCCAGCGGGGAGCTCCTACAATGAGCAGTTCTTC.